This T cell receptor beta chain was sequenced for a study of T-cell reconstitution after alpha-beta-depleted transplantation in children. Study-level findings and limits: T-cell counts and diversity were attributed mostly to newly produced T cells one year after transplant. As was reported, about two months after transplant, alpha-beta T cells came from several hundred expanded graft clones. Recipient T cells and thymic progenitors that survived were the source of the high TCRbeta diversity seen at day 60 in some patients.

CDR1 is SQVTM, CDR2 ANQGSEA, per germline. The CDR3 is 14 amino acids. V was pared by 4 bases and J by 6 bases, with 16 bases between. This clonotype was picked up many times. Its antigen is as yet unknown. Preparation of the TCRbeta library was carried out with unique molecular identifiers. MiXCR was run by TCRdb on the PCR reads, yielding one entry per CDR3 protein. This sample has approximately 430,000 distinct CDR3 sequences; 15% to 20% occur once, and the top ten carry approximately 28%. This chain uses TRBV29-1 with TRBJ2-1; no firm D call. This TCR was sampled from a boy in the first two years of life who had a stem cell transplant for Wiskott-Aldrich syndrome, so the T cells may come from the graft donor. The sequenced sample was PBMCs, mostly from graft donor cells, obtained 360 days after TCRalphabeta/CD19-depleted stem cell transplant. The CDR3 protein is CSVAPPPIGNEQFF. For the CDR3, the DNA is TGCAGCGTTGCACCGCCTCCGATAGGCAATGAGCAGTTCTTC.